This T cell receptor (beta chain) came from a study of T cells after yellow fever vaccination. Note on this clonotype: Its antigen is still unknown.

Findings of the study overall: It was a weaker secondary response, yet one that peaked faster, at day 5 versus 15. The study re-detected most primary-vaccination clones after the booster (nearly 97% CD4, roughly 88% CD8). Repertoires obtained by FACS sorting could include abundant clonotypes that entered as contaminants from the bulk population.

TCRdb re-derived calls from the 5' RACE reads in MiXCR, one entry per CDR3 protein. The sample includes about 510,000 distinct CDR3 sequences, less than 25% seen only once; the top ten take 16%. The sequence was collected from a man in his late teens or twenties who received the YFV17D yellow fever vaccine. Specimen: PBMCs, collected about 20 days after the first yellow fever vaccination.

In DNA, the CDR3 is TGTGCCAGCAGTTACGGTCCGGGGTCCACCGGGGAGCTGTTTTTT. Translation: CASSYGPGSTGELFF. The chain is built from TRBV6-2 or TRBV6-3 and TRBJ2-2; perhaps TRBD2 as D (5 bases). Germline V gene sequence: CDR1 MNHEY, CDR2 SVGEGT. Trimming took 2 bases from V and 4 from J, leaving 11 bases between them. CDR3 length: 15 residues.